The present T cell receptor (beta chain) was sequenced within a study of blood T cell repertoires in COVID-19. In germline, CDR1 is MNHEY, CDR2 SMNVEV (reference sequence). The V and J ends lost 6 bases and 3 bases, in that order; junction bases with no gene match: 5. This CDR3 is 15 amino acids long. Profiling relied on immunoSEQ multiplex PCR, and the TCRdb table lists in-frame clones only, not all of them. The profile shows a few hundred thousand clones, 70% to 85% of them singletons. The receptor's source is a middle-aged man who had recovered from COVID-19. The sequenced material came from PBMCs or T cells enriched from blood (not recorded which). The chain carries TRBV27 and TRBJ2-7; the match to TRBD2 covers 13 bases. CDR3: CASSPRTSGSYEQYF. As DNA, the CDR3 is TGTGCCAGCAGCCCACGGACTAGCGGGAGCTACGAGCAGTACTTC.